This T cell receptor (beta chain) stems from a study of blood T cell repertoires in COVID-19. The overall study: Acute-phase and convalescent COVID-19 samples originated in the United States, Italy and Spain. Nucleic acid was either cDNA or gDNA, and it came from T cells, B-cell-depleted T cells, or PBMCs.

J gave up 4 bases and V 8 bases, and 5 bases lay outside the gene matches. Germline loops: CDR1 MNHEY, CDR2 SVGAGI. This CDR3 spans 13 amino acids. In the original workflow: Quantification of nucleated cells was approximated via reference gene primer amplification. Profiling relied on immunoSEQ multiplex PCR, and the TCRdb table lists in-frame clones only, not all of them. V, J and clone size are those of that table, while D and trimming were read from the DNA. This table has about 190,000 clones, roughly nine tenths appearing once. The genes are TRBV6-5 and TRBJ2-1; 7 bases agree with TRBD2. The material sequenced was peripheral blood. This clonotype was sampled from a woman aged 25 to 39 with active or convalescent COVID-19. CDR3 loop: CASGRVVYNEQFF. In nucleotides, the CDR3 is TGTGCCAGCGGGAGGGTGGTATACAATGAGCAGTTCTTC.